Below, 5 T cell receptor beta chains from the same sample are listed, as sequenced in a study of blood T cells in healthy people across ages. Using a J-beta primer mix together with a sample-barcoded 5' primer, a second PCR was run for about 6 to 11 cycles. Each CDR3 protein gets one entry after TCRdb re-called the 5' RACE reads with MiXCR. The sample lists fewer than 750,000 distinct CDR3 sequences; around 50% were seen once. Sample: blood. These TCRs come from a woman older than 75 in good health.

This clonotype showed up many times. CDR3 DNA: TGTGCCAGCAGCCTGATGCTAGCGGTAACAGATACGCAGTATTTT. Translating it yields CASSLMLAVTDTQYF. V gene TRBV4-2 combines with J gene TRBJ2-3, with TRBD2 matching over 7 bases. Looked up from germline, CDR1 is LGHNA and CDR2 is YNFKEQ. The ends lost 4 bases at V and 3 bases at J; junction bases unmatched: 7. CDR3 length: 15 residues.

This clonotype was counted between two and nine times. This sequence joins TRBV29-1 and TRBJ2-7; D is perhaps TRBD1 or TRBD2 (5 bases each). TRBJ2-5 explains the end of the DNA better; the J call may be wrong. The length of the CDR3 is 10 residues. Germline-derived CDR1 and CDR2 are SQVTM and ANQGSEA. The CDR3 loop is CSVDGGTQYF. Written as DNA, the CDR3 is TGCAGCGTTGATGGGGGGACCCAGTACTTC.

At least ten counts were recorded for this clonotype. CDR3 region: CSARRPGLDYEQYF. CDR3 coding DNA: TGCAGTGCTAGAAGGCCAGGGCTCGACTACGAGCAGTACTTC. This sequence joins TRBV20-1 and TRBJ2-7; possibly TRBD1 for D (5 bases). CDR1 is DFQATT, CDR2 SNEGSKA, per germline (reference sequence). This CDR3 has 14 residues. The germline V and J ends were trimmed by 2 bases and 3 bases, with 14 bases remaining between them.

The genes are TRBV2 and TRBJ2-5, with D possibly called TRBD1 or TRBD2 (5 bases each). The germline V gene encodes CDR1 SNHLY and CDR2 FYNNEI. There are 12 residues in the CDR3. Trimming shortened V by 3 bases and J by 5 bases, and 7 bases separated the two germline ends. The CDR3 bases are TGTGCCAGCAGTGACCGGGACGAGACCCAGTACTTC. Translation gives CASSDRDETQYF.

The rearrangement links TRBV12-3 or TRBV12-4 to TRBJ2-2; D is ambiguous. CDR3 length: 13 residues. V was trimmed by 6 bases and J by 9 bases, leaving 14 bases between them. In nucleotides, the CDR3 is TGTGCCAGCAGCTTGGGTCAAGACCGGGAGCTGTTTTTT. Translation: CASSLGQDRELFF.